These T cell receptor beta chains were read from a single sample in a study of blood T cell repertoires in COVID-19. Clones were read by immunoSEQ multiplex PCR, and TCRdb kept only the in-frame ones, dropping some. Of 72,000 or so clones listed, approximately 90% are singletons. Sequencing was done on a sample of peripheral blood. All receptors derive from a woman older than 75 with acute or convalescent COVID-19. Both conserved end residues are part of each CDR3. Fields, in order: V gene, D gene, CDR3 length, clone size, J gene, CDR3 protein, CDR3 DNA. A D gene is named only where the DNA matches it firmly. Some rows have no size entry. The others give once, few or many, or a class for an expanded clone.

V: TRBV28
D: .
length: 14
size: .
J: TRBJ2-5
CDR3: CASSFWGRKETQYF
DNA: TGTGCCAGCAGTTTCTGGGGGCGCAAGGAGACCCAGTACTTC

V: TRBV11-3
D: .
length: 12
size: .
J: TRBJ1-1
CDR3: CASSPTGGEAFF
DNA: TGTGCCAGCAGCCCCACGGGAGGCGAAGCTTTCTTT

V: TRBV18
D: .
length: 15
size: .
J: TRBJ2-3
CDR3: CASSPPKPKTDTQYF
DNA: TGTGCCAGCTCACCACCAAAGCCTAAAACAGATACGCAGTATTTT

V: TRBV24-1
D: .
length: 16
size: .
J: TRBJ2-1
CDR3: CATSDSDRTIYNEQFF
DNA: TGTGCCACCAGTGATTCAGACAGGACGATCTACAATGAGCAGTTCTTC

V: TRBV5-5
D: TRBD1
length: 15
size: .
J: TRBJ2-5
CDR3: CASSLDPTGGKTQYF
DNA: TGTGCCAGCAGCCTGGACCCAACAGGGGGAAAGACCCAGTACTTC

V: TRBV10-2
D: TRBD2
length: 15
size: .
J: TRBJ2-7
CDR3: CASRGTSGGFYEQYF
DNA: TGCGCCAGCAGGGGGACTAGCGGGGGATTTTACGAGCAGTACTTC

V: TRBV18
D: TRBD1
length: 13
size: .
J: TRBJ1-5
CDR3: CASSWDRAQPQHF
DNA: TGTGCCAGCTCCTGGGACAGGGCCCAGCCCCAGCATTTT

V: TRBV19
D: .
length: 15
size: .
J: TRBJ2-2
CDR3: CASSRDRGGAGELFF
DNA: TGTGCCAGTAGTAGAGACAGGGGAGGGGCCGGGGAGCTGTTTTTT

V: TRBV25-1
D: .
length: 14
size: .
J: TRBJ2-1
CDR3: CASSARQSSHEQFF
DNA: TGTGCCAGCAGTGCTCGACAGAGTTCACATGAGCAGTTCTTC

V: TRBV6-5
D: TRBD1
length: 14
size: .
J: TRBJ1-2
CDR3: CASRTGTGNYGYTF
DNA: TGTGCCAGCAGAACCGGGACAGGCAACTATGGCTACACCTTC

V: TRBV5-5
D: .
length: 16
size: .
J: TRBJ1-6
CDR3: CASSLDGGKNNSPLHF
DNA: TGTGCCAGCAGCTTGGATGGGGGGAAGAATAATTCACCCCTCCACTTT

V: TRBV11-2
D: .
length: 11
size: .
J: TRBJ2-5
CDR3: CASTQGETQYF
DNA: TGTGCCAGCACTCAGGGGGAGACCCAGTACTTC

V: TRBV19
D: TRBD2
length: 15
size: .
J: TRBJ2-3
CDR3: CASTLGLAETDTQYF
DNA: TGTGCCAGTACCCTAGGGCTAGCGGAAACAGATACGCAGTATTTT

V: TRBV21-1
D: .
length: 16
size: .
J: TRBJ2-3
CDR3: CASSSHRGCSTDTQYF
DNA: TGTGCCAGCAGCTCTCACAGGGGATGTAGCACAGATACGCAGTATTTT

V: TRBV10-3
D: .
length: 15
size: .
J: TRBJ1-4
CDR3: CAISEKGGAREKLFF
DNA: TGTGCCATCAGTGAGAAGGGAGGGGCGCGTGAAAAACTGTTTTTT

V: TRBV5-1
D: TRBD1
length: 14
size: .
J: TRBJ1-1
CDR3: CASSLGTGDTEAFF
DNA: TGCGCCAGCAGCTTGGGGACAGGGGACACTGAAGCTTTCTTT

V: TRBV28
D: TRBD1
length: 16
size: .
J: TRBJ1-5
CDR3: CASSPTGGRSNQPQHF
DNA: TGTGCCAGCAGCCCCACAGGGGGCAGGAGCAATCAGCCCCAGCATTTT

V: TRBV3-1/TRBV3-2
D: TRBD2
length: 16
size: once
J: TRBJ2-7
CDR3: CASSQRTSGTVGEQYF
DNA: TGTGCCAGCAGCCAAAGGACTAGCGGGACGGTGGGCGAGCAGTACTTC

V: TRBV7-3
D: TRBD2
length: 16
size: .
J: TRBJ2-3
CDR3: CASSLSAGGGTDTQYF
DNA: TGTGCCAGCAGCTTATCAGCGGGAGGGGGTACAGATACGCAGTATTTT

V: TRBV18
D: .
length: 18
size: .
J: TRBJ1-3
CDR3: CASSPGASRGPSGNTIYF
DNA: TGTGCCAGCTCACCTGGGGCCTCCCGTGGACCCTCTGGAAACACCATATATTTT

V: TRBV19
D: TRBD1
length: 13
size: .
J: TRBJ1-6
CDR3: CASKVQGDSPLHF
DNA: TGTGCCAGTAAGGTCCAGGGGGATTCACCCCTCCACTTT

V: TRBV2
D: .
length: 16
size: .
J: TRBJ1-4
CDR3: CASSEGGTPRNEKLFF
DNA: TGTGCCAGCAGTGAGGGGGGGACACCCCGTAATGAAAAACTGTTTTTT

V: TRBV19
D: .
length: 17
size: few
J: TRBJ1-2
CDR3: CASSPRAAATANYGYTF
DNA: TGTGCCAGTAGTCCCCGCGCGGCAGCCACCGCTAACTATGGCTACACCTTC

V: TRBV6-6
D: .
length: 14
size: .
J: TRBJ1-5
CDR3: CASSYFGGGQPQHF
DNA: TGTGCCAGCAGTTACTTTGGCGGAGGTCAGCCCCAGCATTTT

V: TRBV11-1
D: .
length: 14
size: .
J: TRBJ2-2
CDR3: CASSLSRNTGELFF
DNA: TGTGCCAGCAGCTTGTCCCGGAACACCGGGGAGCTGTTTTTT

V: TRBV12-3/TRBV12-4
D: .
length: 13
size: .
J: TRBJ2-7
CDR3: CASSFSGSYEQYF
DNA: TGTGCCAGCAGTTTTTCCGGCTCCTACGAGCAGTACTTC

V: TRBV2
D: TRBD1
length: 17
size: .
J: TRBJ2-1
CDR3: CASSEEGWTGGYNEQFF
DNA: TGTGCCAGCAGTGAAGAGGGGTGGACAGGGGGCTACAATGAGCAGTTCTTC

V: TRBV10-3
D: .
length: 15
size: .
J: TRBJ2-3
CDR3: CAITAEGGGTDTQYF
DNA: TGTGCCATCACCGCCGAGGGCGGGGGCACAGATACGCAGTATTTT

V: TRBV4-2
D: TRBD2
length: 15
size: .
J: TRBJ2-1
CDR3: CASSRGGAAYNEQFF
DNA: TGTGCCAGCAGCCGCGGGGGGGCTGCCTACAATGAGCAGTTCTTC

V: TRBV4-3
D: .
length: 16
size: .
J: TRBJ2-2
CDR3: CASSQRLTGDTGELFF
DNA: TGCGCCAGCAGCCAACGTTTGACGGGGGACACCGGGGAGCTGTTTTTT

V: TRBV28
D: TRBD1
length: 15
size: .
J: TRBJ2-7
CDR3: CASRSGTGGSYEQYF
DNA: TGTGCCAGCAGGTCCGGGACAGGGGGCTCCTACGAGCAGTACTTC

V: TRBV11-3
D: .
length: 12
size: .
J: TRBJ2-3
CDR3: CASSPNTDTQYF
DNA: TGTGCCAGCAGCCCTAATACAGATACGCAGTATTTT

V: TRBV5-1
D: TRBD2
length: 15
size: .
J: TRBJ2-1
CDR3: CASGPLAGGVYEQFF
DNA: TGCGCCAGCGGGCCTCTAGCGGGAGGTGTCTATGAGCAGTTCTTC

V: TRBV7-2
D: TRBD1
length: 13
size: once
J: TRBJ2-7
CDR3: CASSLTGGYEQYF
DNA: TGTGCCAGCAGCTTAACAGGGGGCTACGAGCAGTACTTC

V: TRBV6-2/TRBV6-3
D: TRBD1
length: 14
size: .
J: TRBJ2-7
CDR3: CASSTGTGLGEQYF
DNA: TGTGCCAGCAGCACCGGGACAGGGCTGGGAGAGCAGTACTTC

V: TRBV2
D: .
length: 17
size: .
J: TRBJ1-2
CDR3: CASSDTSFFGGKYGYTF
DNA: TGTGCCAGCAGTGATACGAGCTTTTTCGGGGGGAAGTATGGCTACACCTTC

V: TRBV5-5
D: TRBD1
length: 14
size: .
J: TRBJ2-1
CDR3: CASSWTDRNNEQFF
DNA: TGTGCCAGCAGTTGGACGGACAGGAACAATGAGCAGTTCTTC

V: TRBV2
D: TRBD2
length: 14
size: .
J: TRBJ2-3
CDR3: CASRVGGSTDTQYF
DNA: TGTGCCAGCAGGGTGGGCGGGAGTACAGATACGCAGTATTTT

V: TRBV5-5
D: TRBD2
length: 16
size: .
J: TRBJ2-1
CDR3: CASSLGLSGGYNEQFF
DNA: TGTGCCAGCAGCTTGGGGCTTAGCGGGGGGTACAATGAGCAGTTCTTC

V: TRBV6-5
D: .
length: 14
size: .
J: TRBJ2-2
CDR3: CASSYSLASGELFF
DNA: TGTGCCAGCAGTTACTCCCTGGCCAGCGGGGAGCTGTTTTTT

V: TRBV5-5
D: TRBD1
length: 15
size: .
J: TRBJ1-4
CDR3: CASSFTGEDNEKLFF
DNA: TGTGCCAGCAGCTTTACAGGGGAGGATAATGAAAAACTGTTTTTT

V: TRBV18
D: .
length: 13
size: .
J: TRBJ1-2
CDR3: CASSPLGDYGYTF
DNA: TGTGCCAGCTCACCATTAGGGGACTATGGCTACACCTTC

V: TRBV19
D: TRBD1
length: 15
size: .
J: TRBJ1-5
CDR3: CASRPGQGGNQPQHF
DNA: TGTGCCAGTAGACCGGGACAGGGAGGCAATCAGCCCCAGCATTTT

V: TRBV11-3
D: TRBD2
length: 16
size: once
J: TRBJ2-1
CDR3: CASSLAGEGGRNEQFF
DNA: TGTGCCAGCTCCCTAGCGGGAGAGGGGGGGAGGAATGAGCAGTTCTTC